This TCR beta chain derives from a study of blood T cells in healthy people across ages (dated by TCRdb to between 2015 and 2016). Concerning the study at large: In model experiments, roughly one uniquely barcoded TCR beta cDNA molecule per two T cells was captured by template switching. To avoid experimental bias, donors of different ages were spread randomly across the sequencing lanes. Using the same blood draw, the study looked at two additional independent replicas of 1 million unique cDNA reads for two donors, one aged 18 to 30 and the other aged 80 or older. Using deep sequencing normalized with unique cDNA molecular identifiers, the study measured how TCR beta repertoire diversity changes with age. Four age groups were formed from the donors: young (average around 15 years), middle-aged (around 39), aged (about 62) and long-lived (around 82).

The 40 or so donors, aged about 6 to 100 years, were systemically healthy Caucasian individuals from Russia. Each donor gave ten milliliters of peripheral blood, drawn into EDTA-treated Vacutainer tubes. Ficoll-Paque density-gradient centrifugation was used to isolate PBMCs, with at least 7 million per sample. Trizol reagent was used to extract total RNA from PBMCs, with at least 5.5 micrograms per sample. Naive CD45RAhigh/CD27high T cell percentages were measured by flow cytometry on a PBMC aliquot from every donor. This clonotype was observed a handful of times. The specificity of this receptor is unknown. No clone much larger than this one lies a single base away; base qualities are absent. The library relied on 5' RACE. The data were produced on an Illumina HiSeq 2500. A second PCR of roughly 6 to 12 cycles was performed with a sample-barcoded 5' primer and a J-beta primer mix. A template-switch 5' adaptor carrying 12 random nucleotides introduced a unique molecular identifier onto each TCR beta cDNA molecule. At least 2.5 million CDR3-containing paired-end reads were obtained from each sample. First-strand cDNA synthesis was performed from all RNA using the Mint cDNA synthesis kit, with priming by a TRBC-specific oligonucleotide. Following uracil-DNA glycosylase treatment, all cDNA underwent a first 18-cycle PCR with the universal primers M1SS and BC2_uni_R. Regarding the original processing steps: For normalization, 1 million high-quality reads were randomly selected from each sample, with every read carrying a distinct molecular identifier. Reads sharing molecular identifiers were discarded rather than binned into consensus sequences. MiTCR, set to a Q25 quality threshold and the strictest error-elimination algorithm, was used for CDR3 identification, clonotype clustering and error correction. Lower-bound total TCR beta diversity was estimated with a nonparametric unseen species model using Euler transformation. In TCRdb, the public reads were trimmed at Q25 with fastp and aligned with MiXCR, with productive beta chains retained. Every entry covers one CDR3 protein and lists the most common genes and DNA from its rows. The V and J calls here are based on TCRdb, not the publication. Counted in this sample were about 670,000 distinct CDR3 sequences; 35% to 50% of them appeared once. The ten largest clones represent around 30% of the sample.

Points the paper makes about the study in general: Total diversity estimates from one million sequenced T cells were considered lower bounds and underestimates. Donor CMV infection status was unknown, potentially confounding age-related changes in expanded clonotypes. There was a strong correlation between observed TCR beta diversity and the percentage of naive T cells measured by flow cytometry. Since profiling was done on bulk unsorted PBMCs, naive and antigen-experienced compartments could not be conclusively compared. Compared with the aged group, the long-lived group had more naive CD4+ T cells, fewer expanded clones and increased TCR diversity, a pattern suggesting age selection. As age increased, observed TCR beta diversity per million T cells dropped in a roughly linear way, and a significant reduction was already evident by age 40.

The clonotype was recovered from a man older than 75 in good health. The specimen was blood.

The DNA reads as follows: TGTGCCAGCACCCTTAAGGGGGCCGGTTTCGAAAAACTGTTTTTT. Its translation reads: CASTLKGAGFEKLFF. The chain is assembled from TRBV3-1 and TRBJ1-4, with 7 bases in between that match TRBD1. Germline trimming: 7 bases from V, 8 bases from J; junction bases outside gene matches: 13. The germline V gene (reference sequence) supplies CDR1 LGHDT and CDR2 YNNKEL. Its CDR3 holds 15 amino acids, cysteine through phenylalanine. The CDR3 DNA has 45 bases and is translated from base 1.